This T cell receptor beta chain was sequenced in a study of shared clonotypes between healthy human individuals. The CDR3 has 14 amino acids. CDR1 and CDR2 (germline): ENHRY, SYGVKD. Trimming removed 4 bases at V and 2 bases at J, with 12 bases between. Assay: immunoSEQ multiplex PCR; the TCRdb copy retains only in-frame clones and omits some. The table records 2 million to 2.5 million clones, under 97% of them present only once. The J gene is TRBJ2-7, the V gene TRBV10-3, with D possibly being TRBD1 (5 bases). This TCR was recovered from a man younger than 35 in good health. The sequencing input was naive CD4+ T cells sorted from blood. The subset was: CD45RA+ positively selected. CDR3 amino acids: CAISADTITYEQYF. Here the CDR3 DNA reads TGTGCCATCAGTGCGGACACCATAACCTACGAGCAGTACTTC.